This T cell receptor beta chain was identified in a study of cytomegalovirus exposure and HLA in healthy donors. The study, taken as a whole, reports: TRBV6-2, TRBV6-3 and some other V segments were excluded as indistinguishable. For TCR beta chains, V- and J-gene trimming was later linked to a missense DCLRE1C variant. Versus the roughly 690-donor mean, an Asian-associated ancestry cluster reportedly showed fewer N-insertions in a later analysis.

The PCR was carried out with 60 Vbeta primers and 13 Jbeta primers. Measured with immunoSEQ multiplex PCR; TCRdb has only the in-frame clones, and not every one. The repertoire holds 200,000 or so clones, 70% seen once, with roughly 2.5% in the top ten. The germline gives CDR1 SGHTA, CDR2 FQGNSA. V shed 5 bases and J 4 bases; nucleotides not matched to a gene: 4. The CDR3 has 14 amino acids. In the case of this clone: Antigen: not known.

The receptor was isolated from a man aged 35 to 55 in good health and CMV-seropositive. The sequenced material came from PBMCs. V and J are TRBV7-2 and TRBJ1-5; 8 bases fit TRBD1. Here the CDR3 reads CASSQGTGNQPQHF. The CDR3 region has the DNA TGTGCCAGCAGCCAAGGGACAGGTAATCAGCCCCAGCATTTT.